These 20 T cell receptor beta chains were sequenced from one sample in a study of T cell changes during pregnancy in multiple sclerosis. Here immunoSEQ multiplex PCR was the method, and the copy in TCRdb shows in-frame clones only, minus some. The sample has approximately 45,000 clones, around nine tenths seen once. This specimen was CD4+ T cells from peripheral blood mononuclear cells, taken in the second trimester of pregnancy. Receptors originate from a female donor in good health, enrolled as a control in a pregnancy study.

This rearrangement joins TRBV2 to TRBJ2-7; D is unclear. The ends were cut back, 3 bases at V and 4 bases at J, with 16 bases in the middle. The germline CDR1 and CDR2 sequences are SNHLY and FYNNEI. The CDR3 is made up of 15 amino acids. The CDR3 bases are TGTGCCAGCAGTGACAAGGCGGAGTGGGTGTACGAGCAGTACTTC. Translation gives CASSDKAEWVYEQYF.

This clone has just a few counts. The rearrangement uses TRBV2 and TRBJ1-1; 7 bases are a match to TRBD1. The germline CDR1 and CDR2 sequences are SNHLY and FYNNEI. This CDR3 is built from 13 residues. V lost 7 bases, J lost 5 bases, and 7 bases stayed unmatched. This CDR3 is CASNWPGGTEAFF. CDR3 nucleotide sequence: TGTGCCAGCAATTGGCCAGGGGGAACTGAAGCTTTCTTT.

V is TRBV7-2 and J is TRBJ2-3, with 11 bases lining up with TRBD2. V shed 3 bases, J shed 3 bases, and the junction held 2 bases outside the gene matches. The length of the CDR3 is 15 residues. Germline CDR1 reads SGHTA; CDR2 reads FQGNSA. The CDR3 loop reads CASSFTSGGTDTQYF. CDR3 coding DNA: TGTGCCAGCAGCTTCACTAGCGGGGGAACAGATACGCAGTATTTT.

J is TRBJ2-1 and V is TRBV5-1, with D perhaps matching TRBD2 (5 bases). CDR3 length equals 14 residues. Germline CDR1 reads SGHRS; CDR2 reads YFSETQ. Trimming removed 2 bases from V and 4 bases from J, with 10 bases in between. CDR3 in amino acids: CASSFSDYYNEQFF. For the CDR3, the DNA is TGCGCCAGCAGCTTTTCAGACTATTACAATGAGCAGTTCTTC.

The J gene is TRBJ1-2, the V gene TRBV30, with D perhaps matching TRBD1 (6 bases). Germline CDR1 is GTSNPN and CDR2 is SVGIG (reference sequence). Trimming took off 4 bases at V and 5 bases at J, with 17 bases between the two ends. The CDR3 loop spans 14 amino acids. This CDR3 is CAWTSSRTEYGYTF. In nucleotides, the CDR3 is TGTGCCTGGACTTCTTCCCGGACAGAGTATGGCTACACCTTC.

V usage is TRBV5-6 and J usage is TRBJ1-2; D call uncertain. Trimming took 0 bases from V and 0 from J, leaving 6 bases between them. The CDR3 has 14 residues. The germline gives CDR1 SGHDT, CDR2 YYEEEE. The CDR3 region is CASSLDVANYGYTF. CDR3 bases: TGTGCCAGCAGCTTGGATGTCGCTAACTATGGCTACACCTTC.

The chain joins TRBV6-1 to TRBJ1-2; weak D call: TRBD1 (6 bases). CDR3 size: 14 residues. Germline V lookup: CDR1 MNHNS, CDR2 SASEGT. The V end was cut by 1 base, the J end by 8 bases, with 14 bases between. The DNA of the CDR3 is TGTGCCAGCAGTGAAGGAGCGGGGGCCTTCGGCTACACCTTC. This gives the protein CASSEGAGAFGYTF.

The V gene is TRBV7-2, the J gene TRBJ1-1; TRBD1 might be the D (6 bases). Germline CDR1 SGHTA, CDR2 FQGNSA. Trimming removed 5 bases at V and 11 bases at J, with 15 bases between. The length of the CDR3 is 12 residues. This CDR3 reads CASSLGGGAAFF. CDR3 in DNA: TGTGCCAGCAGCCTCGGGGGGGGCGCCGCTTTCTTT. Full variable domain (missing parts from reference TRBV7-2 and TRBJ1-1): GAGVSQSPSNKVTEKGKDVELRCDPISGHTALYWYRQSLGQGLEFLIYFQGNSAPDKSGLPSDRFSAERTGGSVSTLTIQRTQQEDSAVYLCASSLGGGAAFFGQGTRLTVV.

This clone has a handful of counts. The V call is TRBV19, the J call TRBJ2-2; D is perhaps TRBD1 (5 bases). Trimming cost V 7 bases and J 7 bases, with 19 bases left between them. The CDR3 spans 15 residues. Germline V CDR1 and CDR2: LNHDA, SQIVND (reference sequence). In DNA, the CDR3 is TGTGCCAGTACCTTCTCGGACAAGTCTGGCGGGGAGCTGTTTTTT. This translates into CASTFSDKSGGELFF.

V gene TRBV9 combines with J gene TRBJ2-2; 8 bases are shared with TRBD2. This CDR3 has 16 amino acids. V was pared by 0 bases and J by 5 bases, with 6 bases of the junction left unmatched. Germline CDR1 SGDLS, CDR2 YYNGEE. The CDR3 DNA follows: TGTGCCAGCAGCGTAGATCCCGGGGGGGCAACCGGGGAGCTGTTTTTT. This translates into CASSVDPGGATGELFF.

The rearrangement joins TRBV11-3 to TRBJ2-3, with 7 bases identical to TRBD2. In germline, CDR1 is SGHNT, CDR2 YENEEA. The CDR3 extends over 16 amino acids. With V trimmed by 6 bases and J by 2 bases, 11 bases remained unmatched. For the CDR3, the DNA is TGTGCCAGCAGTTACACCGGGACTACCTCCACAGATACGCAGTATTTT. Amino acids: CASSYTGTTSTDTQYF.

This clone was recorded once. This chain joins TRBV11-3 and TRBJ2-5; D may be TRBD2 (5 bases). The CDR3 is 17 residues long. In germline, CDR1 is SGHNT, CDR2 YENEEA. Trimming took off 0 bases at V and 5 bases at J, with 19 bases between the two ends. The CDR3 sequence is CASSLERKRSGWETQYF. CDR3 bases: TGTGCCAGCAGCTTAGAGCGGAAGCGGTCGGGTTGGGAGACCCAGTACTTC.

The V call is TRBV5-4, the J call TRBJ2-1; 8 bases match TRBD2. Germline loops: CDR1 SGHNT, CDR2 YYREEE (reference sequence). The CDR3 runs 15 residues. Trimming at V came to 5 bases and at J to 6 bases, leaving 10 bases not matched to a gene. The DNA for the CDR3 is TGTGCCAGCAGAAAGAATGCGGGGGGCGGCAATGAGCAGTTCTTC. Its protein is CASRKNAGGGNEQFF.

The chain couples TRBV5-6 to TRBJ2-3, with D perhaps matching TRBD1 (6 bases). Germline CDR1 is SGHDT and CDR2 is YYEEEE. The CDR3 sequence is 15 residues long. V lost 1 base to trimming and J lost 2 bases, with 11 bases between them. The CDR3 region is CASSLWGQSTDTQYF. CDR3 DNA sequence: TGTGCCAGCAGCTTGTGGGGGCAATCCACAGATACGCAGTATTTT.

This chain links TRBV5-6 with TRBJ1-3; D is ambiguous. V lost 2 bases, J lost 0 bases, and 9 bases lay in between. Germline V gene sequence: CDR1 SGHDT, CDR2 YYEEEE. This CDR3 region has 15 residues. The CDR3 sequence: CASSFPASSGNTIYF. DNA of the CDR3: TGTGCCAGCAGCTTTCCTGCGAGCTCTGGAAACACCATATATTTT.

This chain links TRBV7-3 with TRBJ2-1; 7 bases are shared with TRBD1. V shed 5 bases, J shed 5 bases, and the junction held 6 bases outside the gene matches. CDR3 length: 14 amino acids. CDR1 SGHTA and CDR2 FQGTGA come from the germline V gene. In DNA form, the CDR3 reads TGTGCCAGCAGCCTCTCGGGACAGCACAATGAGCAGTTCTTC. This sequence encodes CASSLSGQHNEQFF.

This chain uses TRBV6-5 with TRBJ1-5, with no clear D. Trimming took off 3 bases at V and 4 bases at J, with 10 bases between the two ends. In germline, CDR1 is MNHEY, CDR2 SVGAGI. This CDR3 is built from 14 residues. The CDR3 DNA follows: TGTGCCAGCAGTTATGGGTCGGGGAATCAGCCCCAGCATTTT. It specifies CASSYGSGNQPQHF.

The V and J genes are TRBV4-1 and TRBJ2-2; a weak D match, TRBD2 (6 bases). The V and J ends lost 4 bases and 0 bases respectively, with 9 bases between them. Germline V lookup: CDR1 MGHRA, CDR2 YSYEKL. This CDR3 spans 15 amino acids. In DNA form, the CDR3 reads TGCGCCAGCAGCCGGGACTTCCCGAACACCGGGGAGCTGTTTTTT. It translates to CASSRDFPNTGELFF.

The sample holds one count of this clone. This rearrangement joins TRBV6-5 to TRBJ1-4, with 10 nucleotides matching TRBD1. Germline V gene lookup returns CDR1 MNHEY and CDR2 SVGAGI. After removal of 6 bases from V and 8 bases from J, the junction contained 9 bases not matched to a gene. There are 15 residues in the CDR3. CDR3 in DNA: TGTGCCAGCAGCCCTGACAGGGGGCGAGGGGAAAAACTGTTTTTT. Amino acid sequence: CASSPDRGRGEKLFF.

The chain links TRBV27 to TRBJ2-3, with 11 bases identical to TRBD2. J gave up 2 bases and V 1 base, and 5 bases lay outside the gene matches. The CDR3 spans 17 residues. Germline CDR1 reads MNHEY; CDR2 reads SMNVEV (reference sequence). This CDR3 is CASSLYPSGGPTDTQYF. The CDR3 region has the DNA TGTGCCAGCAGTTTATACCCTAGCGGGGGGCCCACAGATACGCAGTATTTT.